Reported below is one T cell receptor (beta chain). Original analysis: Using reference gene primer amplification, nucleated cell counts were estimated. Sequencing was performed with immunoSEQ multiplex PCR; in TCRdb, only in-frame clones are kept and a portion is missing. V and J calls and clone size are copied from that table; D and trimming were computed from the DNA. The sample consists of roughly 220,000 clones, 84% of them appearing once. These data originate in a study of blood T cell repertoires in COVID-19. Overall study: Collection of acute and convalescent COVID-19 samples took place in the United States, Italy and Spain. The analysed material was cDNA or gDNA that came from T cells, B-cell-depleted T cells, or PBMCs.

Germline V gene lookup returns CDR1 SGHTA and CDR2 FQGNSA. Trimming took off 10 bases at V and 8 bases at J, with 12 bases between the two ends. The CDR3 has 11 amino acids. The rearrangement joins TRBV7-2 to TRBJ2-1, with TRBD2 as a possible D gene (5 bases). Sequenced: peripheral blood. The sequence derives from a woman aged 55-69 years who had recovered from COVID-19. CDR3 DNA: TGTGCCACCACGCGGGTGGATGAGCAGTTCTTC. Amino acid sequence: CATTRVDEQFF.